This entry concerns a single T cell receptor (beta chain). Before being chosen for sequencing, patients had shown CD8+CD57+ cell expansion by flow cytometry. The patients, all of them, had severe acquired aplastic anemia. Template material for TCR beta VDJ and CDR3 profiling consisted of genomic DNA. TCRdb reprocessed the reads with MiXCR, giving one entry per CDR3 protein. The table records under 200,000 distinct CDR3 sequences, around 43% of them present only once. This sample is drawn from a study of CD8+CD57+ T cells in acquired aplastic anemia. Study as a whole: Sorted CD4+ and CD8+ cell DNA averaged 3.2 ug.

Sequencing was done on a sample of sorted CD4+, CD8+, or CD8+CD57+ T cells (not recorded which) from PBMCs. This receptor was obtained from a human donor with aplastic anemia.

The CDR3 bases are TGTGCCAGTAGTATTGGGGTAGGAGCCTACGAGCAGTACTTC. As protein: CASSIGVGAYEQYF. The chain couples TRBV19 to TRBJ2-7; the D is unclear. The CDR3 loop spans 14 amino acids. Germline CDR1 is LNHDA and CDR2 is SQIVND (reference sequence). V was cut by 3 bases and J by 2 bases, with 11 bases left in between.